This T cell receptor beta chain was identified during a study of T cells after posttransplantation cyclophosphamide. General study findings and limits: Later post-transplant blood repertoires were often dominated by donor CD8+ memory clones. Recipient CMV seropositivity and CMV reactivation strongly tracked TRB clonality. Tissue-infiltrating T cells from skin or gut overlapped little with blood T cells.

About this clone itself: The antigen is not known.

Cells defined as naive were viable CD3+CD4+ or CD3+CD8+ and CCR7+CD45RA+CD45RO-CD95-CD27+CD28+. On the day of bone marrow donation, the related graft donor provided peripheral blood. The germline gives CDR1 SGHTS, CDR2 YDEGEE. J lost 4 bases, V lost 5 bases, and 10 bases had no gene match. The CDR3 spans 18 residues. Clones were read by immunoSEQ multiplex PCR, and TCRdb kept only the in-frame ones, dropping some. Among approximately 23,000 clones listed, 97% were seen once. The rearrangement links TRBV5-8 to TRBJ2-2; TRBD2 agrees at 14 bases. Sequenced input: naive CD4+ T cells sorted from PBMCs. This clonotype was sampled from a man between 45 and 60 years old in good health, CMV-negative, and a related stem cell transplant donor. The DNA for the CDR3 is TGTGCCAGCAGTTTTTCCGGGACTAGCGGGAGAAGCACCGGGGAGCTGTTTTTT. This codes for CASSFSGTSGRSTGELFF.